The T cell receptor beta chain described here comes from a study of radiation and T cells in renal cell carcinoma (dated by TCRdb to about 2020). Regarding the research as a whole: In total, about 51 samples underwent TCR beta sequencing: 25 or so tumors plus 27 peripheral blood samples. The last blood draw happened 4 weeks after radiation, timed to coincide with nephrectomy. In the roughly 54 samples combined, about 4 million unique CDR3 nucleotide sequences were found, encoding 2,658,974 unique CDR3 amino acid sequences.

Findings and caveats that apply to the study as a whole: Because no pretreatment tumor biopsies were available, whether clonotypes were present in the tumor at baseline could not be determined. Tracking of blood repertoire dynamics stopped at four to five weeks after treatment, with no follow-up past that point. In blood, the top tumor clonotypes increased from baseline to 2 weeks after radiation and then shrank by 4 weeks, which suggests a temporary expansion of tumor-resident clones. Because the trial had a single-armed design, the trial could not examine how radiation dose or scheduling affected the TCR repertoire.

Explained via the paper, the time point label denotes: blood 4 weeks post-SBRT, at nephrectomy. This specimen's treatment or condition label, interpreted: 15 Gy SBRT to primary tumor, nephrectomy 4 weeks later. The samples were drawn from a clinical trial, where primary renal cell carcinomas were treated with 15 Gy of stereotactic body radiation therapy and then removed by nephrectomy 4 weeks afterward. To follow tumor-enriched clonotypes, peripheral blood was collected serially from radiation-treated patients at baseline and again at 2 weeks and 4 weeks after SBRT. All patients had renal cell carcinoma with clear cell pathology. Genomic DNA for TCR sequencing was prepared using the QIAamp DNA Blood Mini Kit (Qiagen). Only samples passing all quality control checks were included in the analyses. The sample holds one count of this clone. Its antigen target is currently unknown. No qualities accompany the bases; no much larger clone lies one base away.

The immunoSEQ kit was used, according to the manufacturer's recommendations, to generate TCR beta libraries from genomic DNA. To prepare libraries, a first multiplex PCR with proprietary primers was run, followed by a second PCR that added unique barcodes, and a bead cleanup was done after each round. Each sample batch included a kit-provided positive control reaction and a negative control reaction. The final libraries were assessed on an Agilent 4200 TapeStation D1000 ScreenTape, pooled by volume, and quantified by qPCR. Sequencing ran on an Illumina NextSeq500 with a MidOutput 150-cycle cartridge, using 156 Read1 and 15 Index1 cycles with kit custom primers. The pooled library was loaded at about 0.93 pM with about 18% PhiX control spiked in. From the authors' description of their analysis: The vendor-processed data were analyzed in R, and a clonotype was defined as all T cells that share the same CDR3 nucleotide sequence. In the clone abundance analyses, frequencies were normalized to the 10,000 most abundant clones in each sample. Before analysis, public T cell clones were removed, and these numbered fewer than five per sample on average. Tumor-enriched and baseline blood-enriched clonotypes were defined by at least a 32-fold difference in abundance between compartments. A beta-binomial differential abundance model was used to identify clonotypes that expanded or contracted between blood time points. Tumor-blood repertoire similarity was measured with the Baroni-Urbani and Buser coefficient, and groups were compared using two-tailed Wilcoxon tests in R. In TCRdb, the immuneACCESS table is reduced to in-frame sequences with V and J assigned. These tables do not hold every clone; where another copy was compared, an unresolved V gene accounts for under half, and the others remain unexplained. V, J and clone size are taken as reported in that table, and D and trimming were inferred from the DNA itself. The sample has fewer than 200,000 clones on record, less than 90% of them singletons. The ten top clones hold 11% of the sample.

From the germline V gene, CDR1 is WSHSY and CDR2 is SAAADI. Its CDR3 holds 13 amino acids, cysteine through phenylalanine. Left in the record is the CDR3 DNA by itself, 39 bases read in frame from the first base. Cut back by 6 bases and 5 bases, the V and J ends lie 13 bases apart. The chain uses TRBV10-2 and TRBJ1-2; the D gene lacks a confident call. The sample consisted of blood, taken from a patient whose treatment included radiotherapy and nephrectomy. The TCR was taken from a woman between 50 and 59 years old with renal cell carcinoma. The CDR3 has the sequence CASRVESYYGYTF. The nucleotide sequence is TGCGCCAGCAGAGTTGAGTCGTATTATGGCTACACCTTC.